This TCR beta chain derives from a study of T cells in Graves' hyperthyroidism and ophthalmopathy. General observations from the study: Blood also held most thyroid clonotypes expanded beyond 0.001.

The TCR beta CDR3 regions underwent amplification using RNA transcripts as the source. The TCR CDR3 first-round RT-PCR relied on the HTBI primer set. TCRdb reprocessed the multiplex PCR reads via MiXCR and lists one record per CDR3 protein. The data show some 420,000 distinct CDR3 sequences, around 15% seen once. In its sample, this clonotype was seen many times. Antigen: not known. Germline CDR1 and CDR2: MNHEY and SMNVEV (reference sequence). V trimming: 3 bases; J trimming: 4 bases; junction bases outside the gene matches: 1. The CDR3 sequence is 13 residues long. This TCR came from a woman younger than 35 with Graves' hyperthyroidism. Sequences were obtained from blood. The J gene is TRBJ1-2, the V gene TRBV27, with 8 bases aligning to TRBD1. CDR3 in DNA: TGTGCCAGCAGTTTTGACAGGGGCTATGGCTACACCTTC. Protein: CASSFDRGYGYTF.